This TCR beta chain came from a study of shared clonotypes between healthy human individuals. Trimming stripped 0 bases from V and 5 bases from J, with 13 bases between. The V gene's germline CDR1 is SGHTA and CDR2 FQGTGA. The length of the CDR3 is 16 residues. This clone was observed a single time. At the deep level, the assay was run. Methods used by the authors: Junction-only immunoSEQ sequences carried no quality scores, so filtering differed. Sequenced by immunoSEQ multiplex PCR; TCRdb stores in-frame clones only, minus some. V and J calls plus clone size are reproduced from that table; the DNA served to infer D and trimming. The sample consists of approximately 500,000 clones, more than 65% of them appearing once.

The genes are TRBV7-3 and TRBJ2-2; D is perhaps TRBD2 (5 bases). This clonotype originated in a woman in her forties in good health. Some clones in this sample may be carry-over from other donors' samples. Sequences were obtained from PBMCs. The CDR3 bases are TGTGCCAGCAGCTTAACATACGGAGGAGATACCGGGGAGCTGTTTTTT. It is translated as CASSLTYGGDTGELFF.